The entry below describes one T cell receptor beta chain. The V gene end was trimmed by 3 bases and the J gene end by 1 base; junction bases not matched to a gene: 0. The CDR3 consists of 15 residues. CDR1 and CDR2 (germline): LGHNA, YSLEER. Per the study methods: Estimates of nucleated cell counts were drawn from the amplification of reference gene primers. Sequenced by immunoSEQ multiplex PCR; TCRdb stores in-frame clones only, minus some. The V and J calls and clone size are taken from that table; D and trimming were inferred from the DNA. Of approximately 170,000 clones in the sample, approximately 80% were seen once. These data belong to a study of blood T cell repertoires in COVID-19. As for the study in general: From the United States, Italy and Spain came samples of acute and convalescent COVID-19. The cDNA or gDNA used as material had been derived from T cells, B-cell-depleted T cells, or PBMCs.

The chain is built from TRBV4-3 and TRBJ2-2; TRBD1 aligns across 9 bases. Sequenced: peripheral blood. This receptor was obtained from a man between 65 and 85 years old who had recovered from COVID-19. CDR3 residues: CASSQDRGNTGELFF. The CDR3 nucleotides are TGCGCCAGCAGCCAGGACAGGGGGAACACCGGGGAGCTGTTTTTT.